The clone carrying this T cell receptor beta chain was detected ten times or more. Mismatch with germline at one junction end may stem from a read error. This record belongs to a study of T cells in Graves' hyperthyroidism and ophthalmopathy. RNA transcripts yielded amplified TCR beta CDR3 regions. Using the HTBI primer set, a first-round RT-PCR was run on the TCR CDR3. TCRdb reanalysed the multiplex PCR reads using MiXCR and keeps one entry per CDR3 protein. The profile shows some 500,000 distinct CDR3 sequences, roughly a quarter of them singletons. The CDR3 is made up of 17 amino acids. The germline CDR1 and CDR2 sequences are SGHTA and FQGNSA. Diagnoses were established using clinical symptoms, serum thyroxine and TRAb, thyroid ultrasound and orbital computed tomography.

The chain links TRBV7-2 to TRBJ2-7; D possibly matches TRBD1 or TRBD2 (6 bases each). The sample was blood. The sequence derives from a woman aged 25-40 years with Graves' ophthalmopathy. The CDR3 sequence: CASSVADRRGLGYEQYF. The DNA of the CDR3 is TGTGCCAGCAGCGTAGCGGACAGACGGGGGCTAGGCTACGAGCAGTACTTC.